The 17 T cell receptor beta chains in this list originate from one sample, sequenced in a study of cytomegalovirus exposure and HLA in healthy donors. In the PCR, 60 Vbeta and 13 Jbeta primers were used. Sequenced by immunoSEQ multiplex PCR; TCRdb stores in-frame clones only, minus some. The table includes about 150,000 clones, 84% detected once. The sequenced sample was PBMCs. Receptor source: a boy aged 2 to 10 in good health and CMV-seronegative.

This sequence joins TRBV7-8 and TRBJ2-1; 8 bases map to TRBD2. Losses at the gene ends were 1 base for V and 0 bases for J; bases not matched to a gene: 2. This CDR3 has 16 amino acids. Germline V gene lookup returns CDR1 SGHVS and CDR2 FQNEAQ. The CDR3 DNA follows: TGTGCCAGCAGCTTAGTAAGCGGGAGCTCCTACAATGAGCAGTTCTTC. Translating it yields CASSLVSGSSYNEQFF.

The genes are TRBV29-1 and TRBJ1-2; D unresolved. Trimming stripped 5 bases from V and 7 bases from J, with 11 bases between. Looked up from germline, CDR1 is SQVTM and CDR2 is ANQGSEA. The CDR3 has 11 amino acids. This CDR3 reads CSVPDYGGYTF. The CDR3 bases are TGCAGCGTTCCGGACTATGGTGGCTACACCTTC.

V usage is TRBV28 and J usage is TRBJ2-7, with 9 bases matching TRBD1. The CDR3 loop spans 14 amino acids. Germline V gene lookup returns CDR1 MDHEN and CDR2 SYDVKM. Trimming cost V 8 bases and J 3 bases; bases outside gene matches: 8. This CDR3 reads CASGQGLQIYEQYF. In DNA form, the CDR3 reads TGTGCCAGCGGACAGGGGTTACAAATCTACGAGCAGTACTTC.

The sample holds one count of this clone. This sequence joins TRBV6-1 and TRBJ1-6; no firm D call. Trimming took 6 bases from V and 10 from J, leaving 16 bases between them. The V gene's germline CDR1 is MNHNS and CDR2 SASEGT. This CDR3 has 14 amino acids. In DNA, the CDR3 is TGTGCCAGCAGCCGGACCGCCGGGAGATCACCCCTCCACTTT. Protein: CASSRTAGRSPLHF.

Comments on this clone: At one end, the junction sequence differs from germline, possibly due to a read error. The gene calls are TRBV7-7 and TRBJ2-1; tentatively, D is TRBD2 (6 bases). Germline V gene sequence: CDR1 SSHAT, CDR2 FNYEAQ (reference sequence). The CDR3 sequence is 15 residues long. CDR3: CASSPRSGGDNEQFF. The CDR3 DNA reads TGTGCTAGCAGCCCCCGTAGCGGAGGGGACAATGAGCAGTTCTTC.

V usage is TRBV6-6 and J usage is TRBJ1-1; TRBD1 matches 7 bases. Germline assignment: CDR1 MNHNY and CDR2 SVGAGI (reference sequence). The CDR3 is 15 amino acids. J was trimmed by 0 bases and V by 10 bases; bases with no gene match: 11. The CDR3 loop reads CAIRPSTGMNTEAFF. In DNA, the CDR3 is TGTGCCATCCGTCCCTCGACAGGGATGAACACTGAAGCTTTCTTT.

This clone was counted once. This chain links TRBV7-9 with TRBJ1-4; 9 bases are a match to TRBD1. Germline assignment: CDR1 SEHNR and CDR2 FQNEAQ (reference sequence). The junction had 12 bases not matched to a gene; V was cut back by 5 bases and J by 2 bases. The CDR3 covers 18 residues. Here the CDR3 DNA reads TGTGCCAGCAGCACGGGACAGGGAAGGGGAAGGACTAATGAAAAACTGTTTTTT. Protein: CASSTGQGRGRTNEKLFF.

This clone occurred a few times. The chain employs TRBV5-1 and TRBJ2-7; D not resolved. Germline V gene lookup returns CDR1 SGHRS and CDR2 YFSETQ. The CDR3 spans 13 residues. Trimming shortened V by 0 bases and J by 5 bases, and 9 bases separated the two germline ends. CDR3 protein: CASSLVQADEQYF. The CDR3 bases are TGCGCCAGCAGCTTGGTGCAGGCAGACGAGCAGTACTTC.

The rearrangement uses TRBV7-9 and TRBJ2-1, with TRBD1 matching over 8 bases. Germline V lookup: CDR1 SEHNR, CDR2 FQNEAQ (reference sequence). V trimming: 4 bases; J trimming: 8 bases; junction bases outside the gene matches: 10. This CDR3 has 15 amino acids. The CDR3 sequence: CASSSDRGWIHEQFF. CDR3 DNA: TGTGCCAGCAGCTCCGACAGGGGATGGATCCATGAGCAGTTCTTC.

The chain recombines TRBV6-6 with TRBJ2-5; TRBD2 matches at 10 bases. The CDR3 spans 15 residues. In germline, CDR1 is MNHNY, CDR2 SVGAGI (reference sequence). V lost 6 bases, J lost 4 bases, and 8 bases stayed unmatched. The CDR3, as DNA: TGTGCCAGCAGCCCACCGGTAGCGGGAGGAGAGACCCAGTACTTC. Translating gives CASSPPVAGGETQYF.

The chain carries TRBV4-2 and TRBJ2-7; 7 bases map to TRBD1. The V gene end was trimmed by 1 base and the J gene end by 4 bases; junction bases not matched to a gene: 4. The CDR3 covers 14 residues. Germline values: CDR1 LGHNA, CDR2 YNFKEQ. CDR3 nucleotides: TGTGCCAGCAGCCAAGTGACAGGGTTATACGAGCAGTACTTC. Translation: CASSQVTGLYEQYF.

The V and J genes are TRBV19 and TRBJ1-5, with D perhaps matching TRBD1 (5 bases). The length of the CDR3 is 14 residues. V was clipped by 3 bases and J by 5 bases, with 11 bases between them. Germline V gene lookup returns CDR1 LNHDA and CDR2 SQIVND (reference sequence). The CDR3 nucleotides are TGTGCCAGTAGTATGGGGCAGCCCCATCAGCCCCAGCATTTT. It is translated as CASSMGQPHQPQHF.

V usage is TRBV19 and J usage is TRBJ1-1, with D tentatively TRBD1 (6 bases). V was trimmed by 6 bases and J by 6 bases, leaving 17 bases between them. The CDR3 is 14 amino acids. The germline gives CDR1 LNHDA, CDR2 SQIVND (reference sequence). The CDR3 loop reads CASSPTGTRAEAFF. The CDR3, as DNA: TGTGCCAGTAGCCCAACAGGGACGAGGGCTGAAGCTTTCTTT.

The J gene is TRBJ2-1, the V gene TRBV6-5, with D perhaps TRBD2 (6 bases). V lost 6 bases and J lost 13, with 19 bases in between. CDR1 is MNHEY, CDR2 SVGAGI, per germline. This CDR3 region has 13 residues. The CDR3 coding sequence is TGTGCCAGCAGAGCCACTCGCGGGACTTATCAGTTCTTC. As protein: CASRATRGTYQFF.

As DNA, the CDR3 is TGTGCAAGTCGCTTAGCGGGAGAGCGGGACATCCAAGAGACCCAGTACTTC. Its translation is CASRLAGERDIQETQYF. This sequence joins TRBV12-2 and TRBJ2-5; TRBD2, the D gene given by the table, was not confirmed from the DNA. TRBV12-2 is designated a pseudogene. CDR3 length: 17 amino acids.

This clone was seen only once. The chain links TRBV5-4 to TRBJ2-1, with D possibly TRBD2 on 6 matching bases. The CDR3 is 14 residues long. The V and J ends lost 5 bases and 0 bases respectively, with 9 bases between them. From germline, CDR1 is SGHNT and CDR2 YYREEE (reference sequence). CDR3 sequence (DNA): TGTGCCAGCAGTATTAGCGGCTCCTACAATGAGCAGTTCTTC. Translation: CASSISGSYNEQFF.

V usage is TRBV7-9 and J usage is TRBJ1-5; D is perhaps TRBD1 (5 bases). CDR1 is SEHNR and CDR2 is FQNEAQ in the germline V gene (reference sequence). The CDR3 is 14 residues long. Trimming removed 11 bases from V and 0 bases from J, with 14 bases in between. CDR3 region: CASRVGYSNQPQHF. The CDR3 bases are TGTGCCTCCAGGGTGGGCTATAGCAATCAGCCCCAGCATTTT.